This T cell receptor (beta chain) is drawn from a study of cytomegalovirus exposure and HLA in healthy donors. In the study overall: Later, an analysis reported that the 100 to 150 validation repertoires had used the same platform as the approximately 670 first-cohort repertoires. Study results and caveats: A subsequent analysis found that TCR clusters from the first cohort also tended to co-occur in the approximately 130 validation repertoires, with about 95% of cluster scores above 0.

Separate from the approximately 670-subject first cohort was the approximately 120-subject validation cohort, to which the donors belonged. V was trimmed by 5 bases and J by 7 bases, leaving 10 bases between them. In germline, CDR1 is SGHNT, CDR2 YYREEE (reference sequence). CDR3 length: 11 residues. The data were produced by immunoSEQ multiplex PCR, yet TCRdb's version contains in-frame clones alone and is incomplete. The table lists tens of thousands of clones, approximately 91% of them singletons. Comment on this clone: Its antigen remains unknown.

The chain joins TRBV5-4 to TRBJ2-7; D not certain. The clonotype was recovered from a man aged 25 to 45 in good health and CMV-seronegative. Material for sequencing was PBMCs. CDR3 in amino acids: CASSTPTEQYF. The CDR3 DNA is TGTGCCAGCAGTACCCCTACGGAGCAGTACTTC. Full variable domain (remainder filled in from reference TRBV5-4 and TRBJ2-7): ETGVTQSPTHLIKTRGQQVTLRCSSQSGHNTVSWYQQALGQGPQFIFQYYREEENGRGNFPPRFSGLQFPNYSSELNVNALELDDSALYLCASSTPTEQYFGPGTRLTVT.